This note documents a single T cell receptor beta chain sequence. Its antigen is not yet known. No qualities accompany the bases; no much larger clone lies one base away. The trim is 5 bases for V and 3 bases for J, with a gap of 13 bases between the germline ends. CDR3 length: 14 amino acids, cysteine to phenylalanine. Kept here is only the CDR3 DNA, which spans 42 bases and is read in frame from base 1. Sequences MDHEN (CDR1) and SYDVKM (CDR2) are obtained from the germline V gene. This sample is part of a study of OX40 agonist ivuxolimab in advanced cancers. The study in broad terms: The costimulatory receptor OX40 (CD134) was targeted by ivuxolimab, a fully human IgG2 agonistic monoclonal antibody. Peripheral TCRbeta sequencing was intended to test whether TCR sequence diversity was altered and clonal T-cell expansion was caused by ivuxolimab. The paper describes the monotherapy dose-escalation part (N of about 47 patients) of the phase I trial of ivuxolimab. Prior anti-PD-1, anti-PD-L1 or anti-CTLA-4 therapy was permitted, and approximately 41% of dose-escalation patients had received checkpoint inhibitors. Partial responses occurred in three dose-escalation patients: two with cutaneous melanoma and one with hepatocellular carcinoma. A male proportion of roughly 80% and a mean age of around 60 years, ranging from about 23 to 90, were recorded for the dose-escalation cohort. Of the approximately 50 dose-escalation patients, hepatocellular carcinoma was present in about 20, melanoma in around 15, renal cell carcinoma in 9 and head and neck cancer in 9. Intravenous ivuxolimab was administered to patients every 2 weeks at six dose levels: 0.01, 0.1, 0.3, 1.5, 3 and 10 mg/kg. The paper as a whole reports these results and caveats: On average, CD8+ T cells showed more expanded clones than CD4+ T cells after ivuxolimab. In partial responders in the 0.1-3.0 mg/kg groups, normalized peripheral clonal expansion was found to be among the lowest, especially among CD8+ T cells. Which antigens the clonally expanded peripheral T cells were specific for was not determined. Low levels of normalized T-cell clonal expansion were also seen in some patients who did not respond. At doses of 0.1 to 3.0 mg/kg, clonal expansion of both CD4+ and CD8+ blood T cells was observed from baseline to week 6.

The trial excluded patients who had a history of autoimmune disease or were on systemic immunosuppression. In every dose cohort, peripheral blood was drawn for TCR sequencing at baseline, cycle 4 day 1, and cycle 7 day 1. Samples came from an open-label, multicenter, first-in-human phase I dose-escalation trial of ivuxolimab. The trial enrolled adults with locally advanced or metastatic head and neck squamous cell, hepatocellular, melanoma or renal cell carcinoma. Before TCR sequencing, CD4+ and CD8+ T cells were separately sorted from peripheral blood. Genomic DNA was extracted from sorted cells for sequencing of the TCRbeta CDR3 region. TCRbeta CDR3 regions were sequenced using the immunoSEQ Assay. Here the immuneACCESS table is served through TCRdb, limited to in-frame sequences with V and J called. Missing clones are a known gap in these copies; in checked studies unresolved V genes cover under half, and the rest lacks a known reason. The sample includes tens of thousands of clones, with around 84% observed a single time. The top ten clonotypes cover under 30% of the sample.

This TCR was sampled from an adult with an advanced solid tumor such as melanoma, head and neck, liver or kidney cancer. Material: CD4+ or CD8+ T cells sorted from blood, obtained in a trial of the OX40 agonist ivuxolimab. Here the chain combines TRBV28 and TRBJ1-1; matching of 5 bases hints at TRBD1 as the D gene. The CDR3 protein: CASSGGGGDTEAFF. The DNA is TGTGCCAGCAGTGGTGGGGGTGGGGACACTGAAGCTTTCTTT.